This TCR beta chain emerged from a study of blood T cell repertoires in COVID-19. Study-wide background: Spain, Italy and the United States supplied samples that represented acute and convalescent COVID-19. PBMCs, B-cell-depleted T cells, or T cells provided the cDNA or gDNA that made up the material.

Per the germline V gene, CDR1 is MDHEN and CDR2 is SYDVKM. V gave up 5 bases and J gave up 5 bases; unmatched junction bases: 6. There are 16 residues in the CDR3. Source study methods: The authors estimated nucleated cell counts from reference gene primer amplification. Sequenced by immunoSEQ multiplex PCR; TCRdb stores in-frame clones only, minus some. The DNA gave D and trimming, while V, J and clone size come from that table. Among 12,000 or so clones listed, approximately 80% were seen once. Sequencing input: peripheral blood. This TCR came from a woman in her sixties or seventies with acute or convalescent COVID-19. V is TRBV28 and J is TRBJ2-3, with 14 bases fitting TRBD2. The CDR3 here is CASSQGLAGAGDTQYF. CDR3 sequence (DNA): TGTGCCAGCAGTCAGGGACTAGCGGGGGCCGGAGATACGCAGTATTTT.